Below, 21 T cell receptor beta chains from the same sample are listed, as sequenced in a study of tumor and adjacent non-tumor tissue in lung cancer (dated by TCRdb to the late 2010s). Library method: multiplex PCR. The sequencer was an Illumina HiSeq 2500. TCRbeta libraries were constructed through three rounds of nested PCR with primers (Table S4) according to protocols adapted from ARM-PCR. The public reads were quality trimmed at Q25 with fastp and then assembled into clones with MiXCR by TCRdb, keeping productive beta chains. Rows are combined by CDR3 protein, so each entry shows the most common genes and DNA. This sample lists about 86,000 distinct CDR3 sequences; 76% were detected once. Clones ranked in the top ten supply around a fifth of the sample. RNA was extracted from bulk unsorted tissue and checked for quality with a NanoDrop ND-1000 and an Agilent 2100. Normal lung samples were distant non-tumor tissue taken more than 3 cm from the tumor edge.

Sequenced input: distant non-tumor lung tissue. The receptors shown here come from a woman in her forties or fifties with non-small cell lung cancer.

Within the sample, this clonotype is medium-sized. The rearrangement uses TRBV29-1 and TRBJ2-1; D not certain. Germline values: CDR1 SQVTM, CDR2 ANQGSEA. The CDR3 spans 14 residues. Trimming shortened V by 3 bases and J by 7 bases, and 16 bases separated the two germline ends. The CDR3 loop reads CSVEGWQAGNEQFF. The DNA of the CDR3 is TGCAGCGTTGAGGGCTGGCAGGCCGGAAATGAGCAGTTCTTC.

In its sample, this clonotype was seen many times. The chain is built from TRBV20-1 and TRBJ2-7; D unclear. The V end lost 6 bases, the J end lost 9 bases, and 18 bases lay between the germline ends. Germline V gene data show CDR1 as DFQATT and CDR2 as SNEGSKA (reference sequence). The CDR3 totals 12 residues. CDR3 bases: TGCAGTGCCACGTCCCCCCAGCGAGGGCAGTACTTC. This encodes CSATSPQRGQYF.

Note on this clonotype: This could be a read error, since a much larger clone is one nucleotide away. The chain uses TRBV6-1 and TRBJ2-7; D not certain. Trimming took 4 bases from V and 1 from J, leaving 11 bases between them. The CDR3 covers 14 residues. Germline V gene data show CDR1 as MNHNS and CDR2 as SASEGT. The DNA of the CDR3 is TGTGCCAGCAGTGTCGAACAGAAGTCCTACGAGCAGTACTTC. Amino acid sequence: CASSVEQKSYEQYF.

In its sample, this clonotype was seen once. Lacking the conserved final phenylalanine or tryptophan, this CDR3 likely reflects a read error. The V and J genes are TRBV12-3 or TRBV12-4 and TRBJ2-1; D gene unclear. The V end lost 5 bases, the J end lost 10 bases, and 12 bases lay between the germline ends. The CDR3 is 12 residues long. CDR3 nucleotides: TGTGCCAGCAGTATCGATGGGTGGGAGCAGTTCCTC. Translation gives CASSIDGWEQFL.

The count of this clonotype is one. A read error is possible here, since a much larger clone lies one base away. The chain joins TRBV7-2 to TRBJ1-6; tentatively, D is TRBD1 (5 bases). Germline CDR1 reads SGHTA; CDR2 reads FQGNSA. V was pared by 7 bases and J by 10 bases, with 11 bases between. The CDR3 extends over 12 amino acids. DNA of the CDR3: TGTGCCAGCACCCAAGAGGGGTCACCCCTCCACTTT. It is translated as CASTQEGSPLHF. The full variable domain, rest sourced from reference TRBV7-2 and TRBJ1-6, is GAGVSQSPSNKVTEKGKDVELRCDPISGHTALYWYRQSLGQGLEFLIYFQGNSAPDKSGLPSDRFSAERTGGSVSTLTIQRTQQEDSAVYLCASTQEGSPLHFGNGTRLTVT.

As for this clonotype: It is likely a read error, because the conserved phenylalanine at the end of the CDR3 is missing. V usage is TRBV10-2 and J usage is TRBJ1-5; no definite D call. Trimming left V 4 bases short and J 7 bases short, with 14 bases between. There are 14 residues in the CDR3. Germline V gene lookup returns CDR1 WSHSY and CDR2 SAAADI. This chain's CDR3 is CASSGAGGPQPQHL. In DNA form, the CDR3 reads TGCGCCAGCAGTGGGGCTGGTGGGCCGCAGCCCCAGCATTTG.

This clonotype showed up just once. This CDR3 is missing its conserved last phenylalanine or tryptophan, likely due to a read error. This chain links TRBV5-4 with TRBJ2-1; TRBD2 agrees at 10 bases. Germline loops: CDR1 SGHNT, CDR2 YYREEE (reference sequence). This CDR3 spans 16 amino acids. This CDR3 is CANSLDSGRMGNEQFL. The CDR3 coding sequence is TGTGCCAACAGCTTAGATAGCGGGAGGATGGGGAATGAGCAGTTCTTG.

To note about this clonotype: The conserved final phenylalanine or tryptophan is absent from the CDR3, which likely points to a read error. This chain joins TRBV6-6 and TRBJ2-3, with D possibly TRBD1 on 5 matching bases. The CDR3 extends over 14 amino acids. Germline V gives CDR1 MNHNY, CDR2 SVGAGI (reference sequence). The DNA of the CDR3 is TGTACCAGCATCGAAGACAGTACCATAGATACGCAGTATTTA. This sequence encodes CTSIEDSTIDTQYL.

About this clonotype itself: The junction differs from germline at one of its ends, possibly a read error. This CDR3 is CAGSLNMRGTRQGANNIQYF. The DNA for the CDR3 is TGTGCCGGCAGCCTCAACATGAGGGGTACCCGCCAAGGAGCCAATAACATTCAGTACTTC. The chain couples TRBV5-6 to TRBJ2-4; D may be TRBD1 or TRBD2 (5 bases each). The CDR3 totals 20 residues. Germline V lookup: CDR1 SGHDT, CDR2 YYEEEE.

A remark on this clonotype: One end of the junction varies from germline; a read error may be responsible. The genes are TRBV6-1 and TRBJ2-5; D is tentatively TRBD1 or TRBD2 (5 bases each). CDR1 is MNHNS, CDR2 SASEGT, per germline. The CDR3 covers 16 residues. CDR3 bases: TGTGCCAGTAGTGGACGCTCTAAGGGACCTCAAGAGACCCAGTACTTC. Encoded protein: CASSGRSKGPQETQYF.

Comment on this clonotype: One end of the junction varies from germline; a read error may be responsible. The CDR3 region is CVSRQGGNEEYF. CDR3 bases: TGCGTCAGCAGACAGGGGGGCAACGAGGAATACTTC. V is TRBV10-2 and J is TRBJ2-7; 9 nucleotides line up with TRBD1. The CDR3 loop spans 12 amino acids. Germline V CDR1 and CDR2: WSHSY, SAAADI.

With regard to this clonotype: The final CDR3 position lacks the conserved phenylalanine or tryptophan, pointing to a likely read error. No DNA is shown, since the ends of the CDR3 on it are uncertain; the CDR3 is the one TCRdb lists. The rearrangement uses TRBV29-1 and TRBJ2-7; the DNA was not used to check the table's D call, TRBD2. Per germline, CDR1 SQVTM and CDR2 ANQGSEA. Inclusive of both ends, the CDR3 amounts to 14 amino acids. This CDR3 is CSFISGRAINKHYL.

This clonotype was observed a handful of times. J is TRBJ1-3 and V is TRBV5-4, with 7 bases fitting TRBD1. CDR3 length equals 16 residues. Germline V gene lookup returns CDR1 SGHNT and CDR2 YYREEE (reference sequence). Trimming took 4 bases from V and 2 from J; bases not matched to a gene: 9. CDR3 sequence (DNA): TGTGCCAGCAGCGACGGACAGGCAACAGCTGGAAACACCATATATTTT. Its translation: CASSDGQATAGNTIYF. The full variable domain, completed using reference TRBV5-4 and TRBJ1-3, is ETGVTQSPTHLIKTRGQQVTLRCSSQSGHNTVSWYQQALGQGPQFIFQYYREEENGRGNFPPRFSGLQFPNYSSELNVNALELDDSALYLCASSDGQATAGNTIYFGEGSWLTVV.

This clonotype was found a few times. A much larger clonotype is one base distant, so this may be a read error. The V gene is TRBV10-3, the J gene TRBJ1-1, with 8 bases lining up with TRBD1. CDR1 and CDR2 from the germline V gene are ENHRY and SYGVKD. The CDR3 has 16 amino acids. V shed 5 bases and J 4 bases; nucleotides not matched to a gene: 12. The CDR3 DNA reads TGTGCCATCAGTCCTGTTTCAGGGGGCGTGAGCACTGAAGCTTTCTTT. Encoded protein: CAISPVSGGVSTEAFF.

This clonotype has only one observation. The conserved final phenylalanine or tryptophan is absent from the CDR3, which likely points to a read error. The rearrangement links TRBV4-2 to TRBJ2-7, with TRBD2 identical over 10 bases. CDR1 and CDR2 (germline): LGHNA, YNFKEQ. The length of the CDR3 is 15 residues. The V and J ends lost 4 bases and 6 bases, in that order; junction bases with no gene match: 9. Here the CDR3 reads CASSLPSGRGGEQYS. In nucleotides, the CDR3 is TGTGCCAGCAGCCTTCCTAGCGGGAGAGGGGGCGAGCAGTACTCC.

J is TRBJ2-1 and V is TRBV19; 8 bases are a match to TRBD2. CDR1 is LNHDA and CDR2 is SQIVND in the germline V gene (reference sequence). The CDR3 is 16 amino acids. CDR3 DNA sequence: TGTGTCTGTATTCCACGGGAGGGGATGAGCTACAATGAGCAGTTCTTC. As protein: CVCIPREGMSYNEQFF. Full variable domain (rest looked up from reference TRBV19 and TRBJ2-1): DGGITQSPKYLFRKEGQNVTLSCEQNLNHDAMYWYRQDPGQGLRLIYYSQIVNDFQKGDIAEGYSVSREKKESFPLTVTSAQKNPTAFYLCVCIPREGMSYNEQFFGPGTRLTVL.

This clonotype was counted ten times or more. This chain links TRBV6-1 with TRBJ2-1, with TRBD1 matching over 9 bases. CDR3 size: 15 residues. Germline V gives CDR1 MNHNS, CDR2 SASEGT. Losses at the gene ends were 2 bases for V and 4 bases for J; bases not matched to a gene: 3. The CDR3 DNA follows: TGTGCCAGCAGTGAAAGGGACAGGGCTTACAATGAGCAGTTCTTC. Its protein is CASSERDRAYNEQFF.

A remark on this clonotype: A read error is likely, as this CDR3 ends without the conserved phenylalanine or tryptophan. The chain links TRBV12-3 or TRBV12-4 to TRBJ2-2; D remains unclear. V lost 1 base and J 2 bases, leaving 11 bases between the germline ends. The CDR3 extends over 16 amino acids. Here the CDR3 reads CASSLGRETNTGELFT. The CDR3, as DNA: TGTGCCAGCAGTTTAGGGAGAGAGACAAACACCGGGGAGCTGTTTACT.

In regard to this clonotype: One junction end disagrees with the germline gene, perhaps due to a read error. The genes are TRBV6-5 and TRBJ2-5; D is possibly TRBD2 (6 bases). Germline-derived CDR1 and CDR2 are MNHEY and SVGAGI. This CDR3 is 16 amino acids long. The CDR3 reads CASTYSKWGEKETQYF. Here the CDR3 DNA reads TGTGCCAGCACTTACTCGAAGTGGGGGGAGAAAGAGACCCAGTACTTC.

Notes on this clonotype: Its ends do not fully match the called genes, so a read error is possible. CDR3 nucleotides: TGTGCCAGCGGGCGCGACAGTAATGACTACGTGCAGTACTTC. It codes for CASGRDSNDYVQYF. V gene TRBV28 combines with J gene TRBJ2-7; D may correspond to TRBD1 or TRBD2 (5 bases each). The CDR3 covers 14 residues. Germline CDR1 reads MDHEN; CDR2 reads SYDVKM.

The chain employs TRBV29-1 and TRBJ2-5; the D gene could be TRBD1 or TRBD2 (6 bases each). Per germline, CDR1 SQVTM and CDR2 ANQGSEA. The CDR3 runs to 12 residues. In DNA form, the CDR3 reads TGCGGCGGGGCCAGGGGCCAAGAGACTCAATACTTC. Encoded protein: CGGARGQETQYF. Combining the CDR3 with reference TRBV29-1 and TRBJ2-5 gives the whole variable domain SAVISQKPSRDICQRGTSLTIQCQVDSQVTMMFWYRQQPGQSLTLIATANQGSEATYESGFVIDKFPISRPNLTFSTLTVSNMSPEDSSIYLCGGARGQETQYFGPGTRLLVL.